The 10 T cell receptor beta chains in this list originate from one sample, sequenced in a study of blood T cells in healthy people across ages. Then a second PCR, running roughly 7 to 12 cycles, was carried out with a sample-barcoded 5' primer and a J-beta primer mix. Each CDR3 protein is one row after TCRdb ran MiXCR on the 5' RACE reads. The profile shows about 1.5 million distinct CDR3 sequences, roughly 40% of them singletons. What was sequenced was blood. Receptor source: a woman aged 18-29 years in good health.

The V and J genes are TRBV12-3 or TRBV12-4 and TRBJ2-1, with 9 bases identical to TRBD2. The CDR3 totals 15 residues. V lost 3 bases to trimming and J lost 8 bases; unmatched junction nucleotides: 8. The CDR3 protein is CASSFRSGRVDEQFF. For the CDR3, the DNA is TGTGCCAGCAGTTTCCGTAGCGGGAGAGTCGATGAGCAGTTCTTC.

The chain has TRBV2 and TRBJ2-1, with TRBD1 matching 7 bases. The CDR3 is 13 residues long. Looked up from germline, CDR1 is SNHLY and CDR2 is FYNNEI. The V gene end was trimmed by 6 bases and the J gene end by 4 bases; junction bases not matched to a gene: 3. CDR3 protein: CASRDRTYNEQFF. In DNA form, the CDR3 reads TGTGCCAGCAGGGACAGGACTTACAATGAGCAGTTCTTC.

A few counts support this clonotype. The chain uses TRBV7-3 and TRBJ2-3, with 15 bases matching TRBD2. The CDR3 covers 18 residues. From germline, CDR1 is SGHTA and CDR2 FQGTGA. V lost 2 bases, J lost 4 bases, and 7 bases stayed unmatched. The CDR3 bases are TGTGCCAGCAGCTTAGGGTGGACTAGCGGGGGGGTTTCAGATACGCAGTATTTT. It encodes CASSLGWTSGGVSDTQYF.

The chain has TRBV2 and TRBJ1-4; no definite D call. The CDR3 loop spans 15 amino acids. The germline gives CDR1 SNHLY, CDR2 FYNNEI. Deletions cut 6 bases from V and 4 bases from J, with 15 bases between. The CDR3 DNA follows: TGTGCCAGCAGCCAGAATGGACGGCATAATGAAAAACTGTTTTTT. Translated, it gives CASSQNGRHNEKLFF.

The chain combines TRBV30 with TRBJ1-5; no clear D. The CDR3 loop spans 14 amino acids. V shed 0 bases and J shed 4 bases, with 10 bases lying between them. Per germline, CDR1 GTSNPN and CDR2 SVGIG (reference sequence). CDR3 amino acids: CAWSVVGLNQPQHF. CDR3 in DNA: TGTGCCTGGAGTGTAGTGGGCCTTAATCAGCCCCAGCATTTT.

This clonotype turned up a few times. The chain joins TRBV3-1 to TRBJ1-6; 7 nucleotides line up with TRBD1. CDR1 is LGHDT, CDR2 YNNKEL, per germline (reference sequence). V was clipped by 1 base and J by 9 bases; unmatched bases: 9. The CDR3 length is 16 residues. The CDR3 protein is CASSQGGQRPFSPLHF. CDR3 nucleotide sequence: TGTGCCAGCAGCCAAGGGGGACAGCGGCCCTTTTCACCCCTCCACTTT.

The CDR3 region has the DNA TGCAGTGCGGAACCGGGACTAGAATACGAGCAGTACTTC. This codes for CSAEPGLEYEQYF. The genes are TRBV20-1 and TRBJ2-7, with TRBD2 matching 8 bases. V trimming: 6 bases; J trimming: 4 bases; junction bases outside the gene matches: 8. Germline CDR1 DFQATT, CDR2 SNEGSKA (reference sequence). The CDR3 sequence is 13 residues long.

This rearrangement joins TRBV25-1 to TRBJ2-1, with 9 nucleotides matching TRBD2. Germline V CDR1 and CDR2: MGHDK, SYGVNS. This CDR3 is 17 amino acids long. V was pared by 8 bases and J by 0 bases, with 11 bases of the junction left unmatched. The CDR3 bases are TGTGCCAGCGCGGGTCAAGCGGGAGGTGGCTCCTACAATGAGCAGTTCTTC. Translating it yields CASAGQAGGGSYNEQFF.

Only a few counts were recorded for this clonotype. The chain couples TRBV2 to TRBJ2-1, with TRBD2 matching 7 bases. This CDR3 contains 16 residues. The germline gives CDR1 SNHLY, CDR2 FYNNEI. The V segment lost 0 bases and the J segment 10 bases; nucleotides outside the gene matches: 12. The DNA of the CDR3 is TGTGCCAGCAGTGAAGCGGTGACTAGCCCTCGCGGGGAGCAGTTCTTC. It codes for CASSEAVTSPRGEQFF.

The rearrangement links TRBV25-1 to TRBJ2-5, with TRBD2 matching over 8 bases. With V trimmed by 1 base and J by 4 bases, 2 bases remained unmatched. The V gene's germline CDR1 is MGHDK and CDR2 SYGVNS. The CDR3 covers 14 residues. The DNA for the CDR3 is TGTGCCAGCAGTGAATTTGGACTAGCAGAGACCCAGTACTTC. Protein product: CASSEFGLAETQYF.